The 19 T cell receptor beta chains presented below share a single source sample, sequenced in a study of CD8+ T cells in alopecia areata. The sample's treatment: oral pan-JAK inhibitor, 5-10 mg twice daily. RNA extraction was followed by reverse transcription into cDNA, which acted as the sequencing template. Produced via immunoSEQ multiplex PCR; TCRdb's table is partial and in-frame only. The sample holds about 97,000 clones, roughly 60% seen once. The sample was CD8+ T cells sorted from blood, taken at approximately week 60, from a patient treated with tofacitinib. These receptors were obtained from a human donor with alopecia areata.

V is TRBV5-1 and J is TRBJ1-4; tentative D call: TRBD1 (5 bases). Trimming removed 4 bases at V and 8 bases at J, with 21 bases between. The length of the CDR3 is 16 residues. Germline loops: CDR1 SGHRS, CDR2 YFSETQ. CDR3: CASSGNSGIEGEKLFF. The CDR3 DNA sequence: TGCGCCAGCAGCGGAAACTCAGGGATAGAGGGCGAAAAACTGTTTTTT. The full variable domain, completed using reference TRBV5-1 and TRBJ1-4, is KAGVTQTPRYLIKTRGQQVTLSCSPISGHRSVSWYQQTPGQGLQFLFEYFSETQRNKGNFPGRFSGRQFSNSRSEMNVSTLELGDSALYLCASSGNSGIEGEKLFFGSGTQLSVL.

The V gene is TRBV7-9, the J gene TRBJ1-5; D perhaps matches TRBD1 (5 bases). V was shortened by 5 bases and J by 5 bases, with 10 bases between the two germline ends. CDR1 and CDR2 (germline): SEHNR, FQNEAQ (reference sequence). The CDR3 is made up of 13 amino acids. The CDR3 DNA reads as TGTGCCAGCAGCAGCAGGGTTGATCAGCCCCAGCATTTT. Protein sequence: CASSSRVDQPQHF.

CDR3 region: CASSRLPGLAGGPASTDTQYF. CDR3 bases: TGTGCCAGCAGCCGCCTACCGGGACTAGCGGGGGGGCCGGCTAGCACAGATACGCAGTATTTT. This chain uses TRBV4-2 with TRBJ2-3; TRBD2 aligns across 16 bases. V was pared by 4 bases and J by 0 bases, with 13 bases of the junction left unmatched. This CDR3 has 21 amino acids. Germline CDR1 reads LGHNA; CDR2 reads YNFKEQ.

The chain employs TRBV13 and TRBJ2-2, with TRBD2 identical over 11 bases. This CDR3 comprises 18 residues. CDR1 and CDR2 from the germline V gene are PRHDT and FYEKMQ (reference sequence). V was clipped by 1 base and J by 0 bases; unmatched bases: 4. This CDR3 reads CASSLDRLAGTNTGELFF. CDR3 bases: TGTGCCAGCAGCTTAGATAGACTAGCGGGGACGAACACCGGGGAGCTGTTTTTT.

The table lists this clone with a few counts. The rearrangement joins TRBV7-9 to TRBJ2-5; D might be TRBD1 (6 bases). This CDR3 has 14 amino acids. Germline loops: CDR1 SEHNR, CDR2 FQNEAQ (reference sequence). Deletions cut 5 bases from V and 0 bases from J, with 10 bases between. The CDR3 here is CASSRGQYQETQYF. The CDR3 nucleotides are TGTGCCAGCAGCCGCGGACAGTACCAAGAGACCCAGTACTTC.

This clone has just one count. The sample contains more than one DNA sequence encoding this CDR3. The CDR3 sequence is CASSSDSYEQYF. DNA of the CDR3: TGCGCCAGCAGCAGCGACAGCTACGAGCAGTACTTC. The genes are TRBV5-1 and TRBJ2-7; D is possibly TRBD1 (5 bases). The CDR3 runs to 12 residues. From germline, CDR1 is SGHRS and CDR2 YFSETQ. Trimming took 4 bases from V and 3 from J, leaving 8 bases between them.

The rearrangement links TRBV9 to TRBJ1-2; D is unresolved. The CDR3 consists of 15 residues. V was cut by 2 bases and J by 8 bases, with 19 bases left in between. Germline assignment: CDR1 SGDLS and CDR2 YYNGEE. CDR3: CASSVTRERGGGYTF. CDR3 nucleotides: TGTGCCAGCAGCGTGACGAGGGAAAGAGGCGGAGGCTACACCTTC.

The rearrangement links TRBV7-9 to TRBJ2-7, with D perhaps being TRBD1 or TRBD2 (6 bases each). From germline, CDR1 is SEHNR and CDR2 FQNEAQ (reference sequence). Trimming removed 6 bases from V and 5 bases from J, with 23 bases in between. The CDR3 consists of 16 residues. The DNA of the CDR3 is TGTGCCAGCAGGTATGAGGGGGGCCCAAGGTCCCACGAGCAGTACTTC. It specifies CASRYEGGPRSHEQYF.

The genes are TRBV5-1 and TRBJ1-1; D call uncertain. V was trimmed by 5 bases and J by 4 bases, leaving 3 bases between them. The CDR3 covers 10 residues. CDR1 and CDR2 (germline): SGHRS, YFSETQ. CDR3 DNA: TGCGCCAGCAGGGGCACTGAAGCTTTCTTT. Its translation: CASRGTEAFF. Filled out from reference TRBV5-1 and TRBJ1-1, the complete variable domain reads KAGVTQTPRYLIKTRGQQVTLSCSPISGHRSVSWYQQTPGQGLQFLFEYFSETQRNKGNFPGRFSGRQFSNSRSEMNVSTLELGDSALYLCASRGTEAFFGQGTRLTVV.

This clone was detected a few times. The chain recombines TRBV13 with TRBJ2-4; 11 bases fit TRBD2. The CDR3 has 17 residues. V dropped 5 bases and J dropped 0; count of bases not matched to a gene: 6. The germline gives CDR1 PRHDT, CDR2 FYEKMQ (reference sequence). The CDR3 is CASSPKLAGVAKNIQYF. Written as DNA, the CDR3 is TGTGCCAGCAGCCCGAAACTAGCGGGGGTAGCCAAAAACATTCAGTACTTC.

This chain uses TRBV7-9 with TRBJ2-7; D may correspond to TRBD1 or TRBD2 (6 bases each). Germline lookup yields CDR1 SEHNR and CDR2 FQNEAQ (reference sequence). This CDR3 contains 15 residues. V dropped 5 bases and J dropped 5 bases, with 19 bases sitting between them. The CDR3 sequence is CASSPPVQGGHEQYF. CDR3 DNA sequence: TGTGCCAGCAGCCCACCCGTACAGGGAGGTCACGAGCAGTACTTC.

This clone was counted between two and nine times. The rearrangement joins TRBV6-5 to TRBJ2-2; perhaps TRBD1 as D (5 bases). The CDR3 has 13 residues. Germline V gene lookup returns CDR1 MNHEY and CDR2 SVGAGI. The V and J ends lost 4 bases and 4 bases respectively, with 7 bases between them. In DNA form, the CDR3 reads TGTGCCAGCAGTTCAGGGATCACCGGGGAGCTGTTTTTT. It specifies CASSSGITGELFF.

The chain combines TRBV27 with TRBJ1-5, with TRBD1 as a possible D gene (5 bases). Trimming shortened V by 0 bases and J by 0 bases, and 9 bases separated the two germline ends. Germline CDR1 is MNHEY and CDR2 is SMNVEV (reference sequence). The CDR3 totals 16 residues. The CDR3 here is CASSLSRGSSNQPQHF. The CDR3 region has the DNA TGTGCCAGCAGTTTATCGAGGGGATCTAGCAATCAGCCCCAGCATTTT.

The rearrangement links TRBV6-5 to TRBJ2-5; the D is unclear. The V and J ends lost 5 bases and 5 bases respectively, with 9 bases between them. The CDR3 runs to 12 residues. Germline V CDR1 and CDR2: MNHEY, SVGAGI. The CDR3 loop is CASSPNLETQYF. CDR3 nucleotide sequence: TGTGCCAGCAGTCCAAATTTGGAGACCCAGTACTTC.

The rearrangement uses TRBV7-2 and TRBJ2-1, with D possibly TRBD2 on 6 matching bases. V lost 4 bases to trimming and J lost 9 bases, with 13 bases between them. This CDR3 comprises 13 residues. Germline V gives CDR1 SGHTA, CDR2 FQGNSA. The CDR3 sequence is CASSSDYSAEQFF. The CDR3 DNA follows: TGTGCCAGCAGCTCGGACTACTCCGCTGAGCAGTTCTTC.

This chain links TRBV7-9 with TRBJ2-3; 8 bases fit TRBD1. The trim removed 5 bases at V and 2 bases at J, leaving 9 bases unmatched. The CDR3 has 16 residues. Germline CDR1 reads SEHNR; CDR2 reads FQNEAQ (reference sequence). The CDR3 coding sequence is TGTGCCAGCAGCCTAAACGACAGGGGATACACAGATACGCAGTATTTT. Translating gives CASSLNDRGYTDTQYF.

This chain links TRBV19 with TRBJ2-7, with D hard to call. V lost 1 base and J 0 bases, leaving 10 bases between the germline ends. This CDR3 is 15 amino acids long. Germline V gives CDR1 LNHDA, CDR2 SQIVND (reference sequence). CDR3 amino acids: CASSIAWVSSYEQYF. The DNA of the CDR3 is TGTGCCAGTAGTATAGCGTGGGTGAGCTCCTACGAGCAGTACTTC.

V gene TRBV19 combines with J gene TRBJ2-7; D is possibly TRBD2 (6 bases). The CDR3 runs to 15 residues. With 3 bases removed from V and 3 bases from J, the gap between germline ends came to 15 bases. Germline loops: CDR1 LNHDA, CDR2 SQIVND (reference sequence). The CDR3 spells CASSIPGAEGYEQYF. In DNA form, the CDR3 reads TGTGCCAGTAGTATTCCCGGGGCGGAGGGCTACGAGCAGTACTTC.

The CDR3 region is CASSKGTENQPQHF. DNA for the CDR3: TGTGCCAGCAGCAAAGGGACAGAAAATCAGCCCCAGCATTTT. The chain couples TRBV2 to TRBJ1-5; TRBD1 matches at 7 bases. Germline-derived CDR1 and CDR2 are SNHLY and FYNNEI. V lost 6 bases, J lost 4 bases, and 6 bases stayed unmatched. This CDR3 has 14 amino acids.